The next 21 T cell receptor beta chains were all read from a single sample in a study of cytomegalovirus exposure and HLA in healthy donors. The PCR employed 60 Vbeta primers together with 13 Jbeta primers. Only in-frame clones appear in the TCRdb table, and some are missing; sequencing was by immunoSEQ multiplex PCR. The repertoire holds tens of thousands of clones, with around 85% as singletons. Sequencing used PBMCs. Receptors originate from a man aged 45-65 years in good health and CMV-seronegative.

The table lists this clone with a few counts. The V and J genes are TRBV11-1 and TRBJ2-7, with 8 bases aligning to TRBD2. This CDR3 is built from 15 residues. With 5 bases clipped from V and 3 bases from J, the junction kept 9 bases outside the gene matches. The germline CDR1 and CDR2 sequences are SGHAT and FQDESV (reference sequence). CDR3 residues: CASSPWEAGVYEQYF. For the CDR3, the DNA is TGTGCCAGCAGCCCGTGGGAAGCGGGGGTCTACGAGCAGTACTTC.

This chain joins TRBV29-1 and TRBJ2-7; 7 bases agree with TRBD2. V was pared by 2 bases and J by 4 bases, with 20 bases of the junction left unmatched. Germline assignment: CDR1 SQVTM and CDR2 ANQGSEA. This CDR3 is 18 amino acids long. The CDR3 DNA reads TGCAGCGTTGAAACCCGAAAGGGGAGGGTGGTCGGACCGTACGAGCAGTACTTC. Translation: CSVETRKGRVVGPYEQYF.

The CDR3 loop is CASSLMIGSNQPQHF. The CDR3 region has the DNA TGTGCCAGCAGCTTAATGATCGGGAGCAATCAGCCCCAGCATTTT. The rearrangement joins TRBV7-6 to TRBJ1-5; D ambiguous. V gave up 2 bases and J gave up 1 base, with 9 bases separating them. Germline CDR1 and CDR2: SGHVS and FNYEAQ. The CDR3 contains 15 residues.

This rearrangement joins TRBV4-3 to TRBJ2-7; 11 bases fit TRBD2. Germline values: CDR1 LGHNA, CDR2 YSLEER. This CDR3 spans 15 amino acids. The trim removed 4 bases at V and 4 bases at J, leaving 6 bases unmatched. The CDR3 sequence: CASSRGTSGGYEQYF. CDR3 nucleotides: TGCGCCAGCAGCCGAGGTACTAGCGGGGGTTACGAGCAGTACTTC.

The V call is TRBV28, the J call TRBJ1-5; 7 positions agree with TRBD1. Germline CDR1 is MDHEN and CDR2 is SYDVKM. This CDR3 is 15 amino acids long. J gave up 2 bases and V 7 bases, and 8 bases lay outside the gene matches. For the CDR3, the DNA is TGTGCCAGCACCCTAGGGGGCTTGGGCAATCAGCCCCAGCATTTT. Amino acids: CASTLGGLGNQPQHF.

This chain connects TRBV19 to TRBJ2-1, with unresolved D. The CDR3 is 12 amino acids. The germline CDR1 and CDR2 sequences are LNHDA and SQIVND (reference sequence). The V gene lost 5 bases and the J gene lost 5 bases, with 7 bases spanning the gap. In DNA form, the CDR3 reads TGTGCCAGTAGTCTGCGTCACAATGAGCAGTTCTTC. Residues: CASSLRHNEQFF. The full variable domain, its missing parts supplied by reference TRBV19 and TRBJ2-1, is DGGITQSPKYLFRKEGQNVTLSCEQNLNHDAMYWYRQDPGQGLRLIYYSQIVNDFQKGDIAEGYSVSREKKESFPLTVTSAQKNPTAFYLCASSLRHNEQFFGPGTRLTVL.

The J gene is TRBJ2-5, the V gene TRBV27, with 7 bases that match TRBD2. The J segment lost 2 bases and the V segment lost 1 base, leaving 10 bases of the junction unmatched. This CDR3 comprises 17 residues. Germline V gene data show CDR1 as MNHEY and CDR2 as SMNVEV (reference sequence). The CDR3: CASSLLVPAGLQETQYF. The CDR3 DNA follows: TGTGCCAGCAGTTTATTAGTCCCAGCGGGACTTCAAGAGACCCAGTACTTC.

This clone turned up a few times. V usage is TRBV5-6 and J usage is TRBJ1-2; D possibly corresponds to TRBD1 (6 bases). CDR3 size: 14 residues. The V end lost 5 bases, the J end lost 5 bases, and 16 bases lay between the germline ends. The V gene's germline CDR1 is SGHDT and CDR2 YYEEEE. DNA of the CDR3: TGTGCCAGCAGTTTAACAGGGCTGACGTATGGCTACACCTTC. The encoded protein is CASSLTGLTYGYTF. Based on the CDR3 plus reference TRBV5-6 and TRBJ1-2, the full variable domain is DAGVTQSPTHLIKTRGQQVTLRCSPKSGHDTVSWYQQALGQGPQFIFQYYEEEERQRGNFPDRFSGHQFPNYSSELNVNALLLGDSALYLCASSLTGLTYGYTFGSGTRLTVV.

The CDR3 loop reads CASSLDRDRRRAFF. CDR3 nucleotide sequence: TGTGCCAGCAGTCTCGATCGGGACAGGCGACGGGCTTTCTTT. The chain recombines TRBV27 with TRBJ1-1; 8 positions agree with TRBD1. V trimming: 5 bases; J trimming: 11 bases; junction bases outside the gene matches: 13. This CDR3 is built from 14 residues. Germline loops: CDR1 MNHEY, CDR2 SMNVEV (reference sequence).

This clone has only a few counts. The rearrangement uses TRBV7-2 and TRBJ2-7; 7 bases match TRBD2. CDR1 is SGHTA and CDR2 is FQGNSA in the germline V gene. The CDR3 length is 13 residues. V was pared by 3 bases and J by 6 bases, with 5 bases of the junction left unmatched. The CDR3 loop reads CASSFTSVGEQYF. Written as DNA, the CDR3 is TGTGCCAGCAGCTTCACTAGCGTGGGCGAGCAGTACTTC.

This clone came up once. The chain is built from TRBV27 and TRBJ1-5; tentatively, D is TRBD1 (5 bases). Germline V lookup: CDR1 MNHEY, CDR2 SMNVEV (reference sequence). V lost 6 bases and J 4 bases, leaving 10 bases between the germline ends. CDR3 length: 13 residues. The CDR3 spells CASSRQPNQPQHF. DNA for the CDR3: TGTGCCAGCAGCCGACAGCCTAATCAGCCCCAGCATTTT.

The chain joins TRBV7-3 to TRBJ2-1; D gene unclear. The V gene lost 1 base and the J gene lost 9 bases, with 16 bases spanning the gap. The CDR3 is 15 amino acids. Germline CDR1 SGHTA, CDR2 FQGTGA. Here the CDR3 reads CASSLMSATSGEQFF. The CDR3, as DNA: TGTGCCAGCAGCTTAATGTCAGCCACCTCGGGTGAGCAGTTCTTC. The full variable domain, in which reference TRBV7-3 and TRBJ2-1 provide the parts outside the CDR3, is GAGVSQTPSNKVTEKGKYVELRCDPISGHTALYWYRQSLGQGPEFLIYFQGTGAADDSGLPNDRFFAVRPEGSVSTLKIQRTERGDSAVYLCASSLMSATSGEQFFGPGTRLTVL.

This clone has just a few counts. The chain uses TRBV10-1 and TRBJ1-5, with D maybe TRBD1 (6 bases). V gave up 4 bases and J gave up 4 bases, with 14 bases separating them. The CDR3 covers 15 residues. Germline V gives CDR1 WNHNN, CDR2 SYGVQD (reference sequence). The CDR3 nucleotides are TGCGCCAGCAGTGGTATAGGGGGAACAAATCAGCCCCAGCATTTT. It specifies CASSGIGGTNQPQHF.

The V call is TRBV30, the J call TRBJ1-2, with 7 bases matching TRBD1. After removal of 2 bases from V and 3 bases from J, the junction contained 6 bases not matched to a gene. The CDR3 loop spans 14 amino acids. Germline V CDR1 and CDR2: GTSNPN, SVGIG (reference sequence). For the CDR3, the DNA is TGTGCCTGGAGTCCGGACAGGCCTTACTATGGCTACACCTTC. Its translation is CAWSPDRPYYGYTF.

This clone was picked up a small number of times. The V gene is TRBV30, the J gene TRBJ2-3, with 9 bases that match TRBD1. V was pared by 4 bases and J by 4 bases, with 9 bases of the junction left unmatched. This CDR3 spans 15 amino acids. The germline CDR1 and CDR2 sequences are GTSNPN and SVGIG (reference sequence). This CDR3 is CAWNRGQGAPDTQYF. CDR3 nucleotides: TGTGCCTGGAACCGGGGACAGGGCGCACCAGATACGCAGTATTTT.

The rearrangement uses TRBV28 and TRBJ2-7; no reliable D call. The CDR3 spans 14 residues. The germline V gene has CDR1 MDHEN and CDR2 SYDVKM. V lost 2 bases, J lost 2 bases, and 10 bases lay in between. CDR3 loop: CASSLNGRAYEQYF. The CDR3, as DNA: TGTGCCAGCAGTTTAAACGGTCGGGCCTACGAGCAGTACTTC. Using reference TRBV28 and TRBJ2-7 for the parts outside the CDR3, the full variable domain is DVKVTQSSRYLVKRTGEKVFLECVQDMDHENMFWYRQDPGLGLRLIYFSYDVKMKEKGDIPEGYSVSREKKERFSLILESASTNQTSMYLCASSLNGRAYEQYFGPGTRLTVT.

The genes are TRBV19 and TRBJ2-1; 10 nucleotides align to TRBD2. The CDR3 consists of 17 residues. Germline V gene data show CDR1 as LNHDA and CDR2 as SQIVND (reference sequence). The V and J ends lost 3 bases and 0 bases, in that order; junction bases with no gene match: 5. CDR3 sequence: CASSISASGGSYNEQFF. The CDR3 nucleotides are TGTGCCAGTAGTATTTCGGCTAGCGGGGGCTCCTACAATGAGCAGTTCTTC.

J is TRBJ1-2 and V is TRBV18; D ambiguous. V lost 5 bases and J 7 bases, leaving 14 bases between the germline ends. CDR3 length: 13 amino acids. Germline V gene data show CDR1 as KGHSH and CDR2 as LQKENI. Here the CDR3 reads CASSNTDSSGYTF. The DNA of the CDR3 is TGTGCCAGCTCAAATACCGACTCGAGTGGCTACACCTTC.

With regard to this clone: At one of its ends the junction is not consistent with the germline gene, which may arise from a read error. CDR3 in amino acids: CSSSFGSSTNEKLFF. CDR3 in DNA: TGTTCCAGCAGCTTCGGGTCTTCAACTAATGAAAAACTGTTTTTT. This chain links TRBV7-9 with TRBJ1-4, with no clear D. Germline assignment: CDR1 SEHNR and CDR2 FQNEAQ (reference sequence). There are 15 residues in the CDR3.

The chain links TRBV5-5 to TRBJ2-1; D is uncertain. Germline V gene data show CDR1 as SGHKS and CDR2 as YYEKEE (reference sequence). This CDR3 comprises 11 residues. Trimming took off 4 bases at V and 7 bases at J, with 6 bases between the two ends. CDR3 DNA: TGTGCCAGCAGCAGAACAAATGAGCAGTTCTTC. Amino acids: CASSRTNEQFF.

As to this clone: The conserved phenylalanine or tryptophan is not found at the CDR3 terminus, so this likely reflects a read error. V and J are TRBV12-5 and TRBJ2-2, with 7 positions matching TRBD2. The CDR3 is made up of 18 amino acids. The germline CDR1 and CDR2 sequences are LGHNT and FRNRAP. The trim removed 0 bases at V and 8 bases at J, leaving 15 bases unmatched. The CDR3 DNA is TGTGCTAGTGGTTTGGTACTCAGCGGGGCTCGGGAGTTAGGGGAGCTGTTTTTG. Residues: CASGLVLSGARELGELFL.